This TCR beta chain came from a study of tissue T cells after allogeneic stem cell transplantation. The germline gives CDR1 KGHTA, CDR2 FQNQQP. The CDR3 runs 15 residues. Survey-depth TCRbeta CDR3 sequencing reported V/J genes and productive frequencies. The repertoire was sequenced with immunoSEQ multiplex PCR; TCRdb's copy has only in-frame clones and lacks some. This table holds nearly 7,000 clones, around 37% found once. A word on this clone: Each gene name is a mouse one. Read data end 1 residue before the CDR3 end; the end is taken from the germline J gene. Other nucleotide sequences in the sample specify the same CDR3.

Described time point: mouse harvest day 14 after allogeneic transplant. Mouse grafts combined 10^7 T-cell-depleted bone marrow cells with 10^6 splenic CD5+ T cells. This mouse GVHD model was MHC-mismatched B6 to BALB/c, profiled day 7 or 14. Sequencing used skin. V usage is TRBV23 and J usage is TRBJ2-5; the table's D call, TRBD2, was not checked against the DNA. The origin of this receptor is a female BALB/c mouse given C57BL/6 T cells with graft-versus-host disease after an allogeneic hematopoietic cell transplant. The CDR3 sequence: CSSSQSGTGQDTQYF. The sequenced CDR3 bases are TGCTCCAGCAGTCAATCCGGGACTGGCCAAGACACCCAGTAC.